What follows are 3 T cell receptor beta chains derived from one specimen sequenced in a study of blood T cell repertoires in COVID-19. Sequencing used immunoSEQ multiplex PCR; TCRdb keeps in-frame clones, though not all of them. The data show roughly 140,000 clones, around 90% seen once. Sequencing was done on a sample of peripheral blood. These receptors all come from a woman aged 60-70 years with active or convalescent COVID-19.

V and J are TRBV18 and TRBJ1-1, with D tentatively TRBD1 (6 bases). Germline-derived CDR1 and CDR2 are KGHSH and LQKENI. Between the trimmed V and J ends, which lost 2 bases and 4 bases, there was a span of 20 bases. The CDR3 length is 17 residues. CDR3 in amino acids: CASSPVIWGRGGTEAFF. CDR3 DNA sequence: TGTGCCAGCTCACCAGTCATCTGGGGGCGAGGCGGCACTGAAGCTTTCTTT.

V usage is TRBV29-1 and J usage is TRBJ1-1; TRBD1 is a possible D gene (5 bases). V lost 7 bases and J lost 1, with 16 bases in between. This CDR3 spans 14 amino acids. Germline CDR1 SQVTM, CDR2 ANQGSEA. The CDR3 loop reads CSAFPGITNTEAFF. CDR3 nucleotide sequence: TGCAGCGCCTTTCCAGGGATAACGAACACTGAAGCTTTCTTT.

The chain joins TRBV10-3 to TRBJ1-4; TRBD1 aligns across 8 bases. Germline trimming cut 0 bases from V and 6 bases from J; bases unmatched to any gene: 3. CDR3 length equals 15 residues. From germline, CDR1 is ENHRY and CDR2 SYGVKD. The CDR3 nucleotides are TGTGCCATCAGTGAGTCGGAGACAGGGGATGAAAAACTGTTTTTT. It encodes CAISESETGDEKLFF.